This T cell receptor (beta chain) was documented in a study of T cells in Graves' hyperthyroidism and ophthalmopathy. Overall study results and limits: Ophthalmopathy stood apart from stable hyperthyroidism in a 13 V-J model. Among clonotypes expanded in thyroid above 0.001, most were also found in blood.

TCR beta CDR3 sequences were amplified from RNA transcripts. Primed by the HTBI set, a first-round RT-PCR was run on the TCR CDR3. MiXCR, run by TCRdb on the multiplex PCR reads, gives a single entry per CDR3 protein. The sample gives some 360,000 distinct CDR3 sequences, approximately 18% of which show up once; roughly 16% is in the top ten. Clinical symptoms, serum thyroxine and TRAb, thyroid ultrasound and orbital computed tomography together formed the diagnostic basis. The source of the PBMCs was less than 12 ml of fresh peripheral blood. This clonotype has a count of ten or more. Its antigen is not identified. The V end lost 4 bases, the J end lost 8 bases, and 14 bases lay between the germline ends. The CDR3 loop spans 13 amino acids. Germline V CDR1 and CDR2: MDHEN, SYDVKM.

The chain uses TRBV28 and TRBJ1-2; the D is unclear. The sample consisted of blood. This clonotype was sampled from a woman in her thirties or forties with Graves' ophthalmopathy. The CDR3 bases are TGTGCCAGCAGTTCGTCCGGGCCACGCGGCTACACCTTC. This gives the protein CASSSSGPRGYTF.